A selection of T cell receptor beta chains follows, all from one sample in a study of early T cells in non-severe SARS-CoV-2 infection. TCRdb recomputed calls from the 5' RACE reads with MiXCR, one row per CDR3 protein. The table has more than 25,000 distinct CDR3 sequences, about 4.6% seen once. The source was whole blood, collected at baseline. These receptors originate from an adult who was a healthcare worker with PCR-confirmed SARS-CoV-2 infection or an uninfected control (not recorded which). Both conserved end residues are part of each CDR3. Fields, in order: V gene, D gene, clone size, J gene, CDR3 protein, CDR3 DNA. The D gene is left open where the match is weak. The size of a clone is reported for some rows only, either as once, few or many, or as a class for expanded clones.

V: TRBV7-2
D: TRBD2
size: many
J: TRBJ2-3
CDR3: CASSQTSGGTDTQYF
DNA: TGTGCCAGCAGCCAAACTAGCGGGGGCACAGATACGCAGTATTTT

V: TRBV6-6
D: NA
size: many
J: TRBJ1-1
CDR3: CASPQPGGTEAFF
DNA: TGTGCCTCCCCACAACCGGGCGGGACTGAAGCTTTCTTT

V: TRBV4-3
D: TRBD2
size: many
J: TRBJ2-2
CDR3: CASSQGLHFGELFF
DNA: TGCGCCAGCAGCCAGGGACTACACTTCGGGGAGCTGTTTTTT

V: TRBV20-1
D: NA
size: NA
J: TRBJ2-3
CDR3: CSARDQADTQYF
DNA: TGCAGTGCTAGAGATCAAGCAGATACGCAGTATTTT

V: TRBV4-2
D: TRBD1
size: NA
J: TRBJ2-7
CDR3: CASSQDVRQGSYEQYF
DNA: TGTGCCAGCAGCCAAGATGTTCGACAGGGATCCTACGAGCAGTACTTC

V: TRBV6-2/TRBV6-3
D: TRBD2
size: many
J: TRBJ2-5
CDR3: CASSYRGGQETQYF
DNA: TGTGCCAGCAGTTACCGCGGGGGGCAAGAGACCCAGTACTTC

V: TRBV7-3
D: NA
size: NA
J: TRBJ2-2
CDR3: CASSFAPGHTTGELFF
DNA: TGTGCCAGCAGCTTCGCCCCGGGACATACAACCGGGGAGCTGTTTTTT

V: TRBV12-3/TRBV12-4
D: NA
size: many
J: TRBJ2-7
CDR3: CASSLGWQGYEQYF
DNA: TGTGCCAGCAGCCTCGGGTGGCAGGGCTACGAGCAGTACTTC

V: TRBV28
D: TRBD1
size: many
J: TRBJ1-2
CDR3: CASSFHSRGTVKGYTF
DNA: TGTGCCAGCAGTTTCCACTCCCGTGGGACAGTAAAGGGCTACACCTTC

V: TRBV11-3
D: TRBD1
size: many
J: TRBJ2-6
CDR3: CASTRQGAADSGANVLTF
DNA: TGTGCCAGCACCAGACAGGGGGCAGCAGACTCTGGGGCCAACGTCCTGACTTTC

V: TRBV20-1
D: NA
size: many
J: TRBJ2-5
CDR3: CSALSTSAATQETQYF
DNA: TGCAGTGCTTTAAGCACGTCCGCGGCTACCCAAGAGACCCAGTACTTC

V: TRBV18
D: TRBD1
size: many
J: TRBJ2-7
CDR3: CASSRSEGAYEQYF
DNA: TGTGCCAGCTCAAGGTCCGAGGGGGCGTACGAGCAGTACTTC

V: TRBV3-1
D: NA
size: many
J: TRBJ1-1
CDR3: CASSSVLGTEAFF
DNA: TGTGCCAGCAGCTCCGTCCTGGGGACTGAAGCTTTCTTT

V: TRBV27
D: NA
size: many
J: TRBJ1-1
CDR3: CASRAALFLTEAFF
DNA: TGTGCCAGCAGGGCAGCCCTCTTTCTCACTGAAGCTTTCTTT

V: TRBV7-6
D: TRBD2
size: medium-sized
J: TRBJ2-2
CDR3: CASSLELAVNTGELFF
DNA: TGTGCCAGCAGCTTAGAACTAGCGGTGAACACCGGGGAGCTGTTTTTT

V: TRBV29-1
D: TRBD1
size: NA
J: TRBJ2-1
CDR3: CSVVGTGVVNEQFF
DNA: TGCAGCGTTGTGGGGACAGGGGTGGTGAATGAGCAGTTCTTC

V: TRBV20-1
D: TRBD1
size: medium-sized
J: TRBJ2-7
CDR3: CSAPLPDRGSYEQYF
DNA: TGCAGTGCCCCTCTCCCGGACAGGGGAAGTTACGAGCAGTACTTC